The 8 T cell receptor beta chains given below trace back to one sample, sequenced in a study of shared clonotypes between healthy human individuals (dated by TCRdb to 2019 to 2021). The library was built by means of the immunoSEQ multiplex PCR assay. The table comes from immuneACCESS by way of TCRdb, which keeps in-frame sequences with V and J called. Part of the clones is missing from these tables; in studies checked, under half for an unresolved V gene and the rest for unknown reasons. The table for this sample lists approximately 1,500,000 clones; 95% to 99% of them were counted only once. Together, the top ten hold about 0.4% of the sample. Input material: naive CD4+ T cells sorted from blood. Interpreted using the paper, the cell subset or site label stands for: CD45RA+ positively selected. The receptors originated from a man in his thirties or forties in good health.

Only a few counts were recorded for this clone. The chain joins TRBV5-1 to TRBJ2-7, with 8 bases fitting TRBD1. Germline CDR1 and CDR2: SGHRS and YFSETQ. The CDR3 covers 15 residues. The V segment lost 5 bases and the J segment 3 bases; nucleotides outside the gene matches: 10. CDR3 DNA: TGCGCCAGCAGACTTGTCTCAGGGGGCGGCTACGAGCAGTACTTC. Protein: CASRLVSGGGYEQYF.

Concerning this clone: Other DNA sequences in this specimen translate into the identical CDR3. The rearrangement links TRBV29-1 to TRBJ2-2; possible D gene TRBD2, 5 bases. CDR3 length: 13 residues. Germline V lookup: CDR1 SQVTM, CDR2 ANQGSEA. Trimming took 4 bases from V and 2 from J, leaving 8 bases between them. This CDR3 is CSVGGLNTGELFF. The CDR3 region has the DNA TGCAGCGTTGGCGGGCTAAACACCGGGGAGCTGTTTTTT.

As to this clone: Other DNA sequences in the same sample also yield this CDR3. The chain combines TRBV6-5 with TRBJ1-3, with D perhaps matching TRBD1 (5 bases). Trimming left V 3 bases short and J 1 base short, with 7 bases between. This CDR3 region has 14 residues. Germline V CDR1 and CDR2: MNHEY, SVGAGI. CDR3: CASSYGGSGNTIYF. In DNA form, the CDR3 reads TGTGCCAGCAGTTATGGGGGATCTGGAAACACCATATATTTT.

The chain recombines TRBV5-1 with TRBJ2-3; TRBD2 matches at 9 bases. V lost 2 bases, J lost 0 bases, and 7 bases stayed unmatched. Germline loops: CDR1 SGHRS, CDR2 YFSETQ. This CDR3 region has 17 residues. DNA for the CDR3: TGCGCCAGCAGCTTTAAGTCTAGCGGGACTAGCACAGATACGCAGTATTTT. This encodes CASSFKSSGTSTDTQYF. Combining the CDR3 with reference TRBV5-1 and TRBJ2-3 gives the whole variable domain KAGVTQTPRYLIKTRGQQVTLSCSPISGHRSVSWYQQTPGQGLQFLFEYFSETQRNKGNFPGRFSGRQFSNSRSEMNVSTLELGDSALYLCASSFKSSGTSTDTQYFGPGTRLTVL.

The chain recombines TRBV4-1 with TRBJ2-3; tentatively, D is TRBD2 (6 bases). Trimming cost V 4 bases and J 5 bases, with 13 bases left between them. Germline CDR1 and CDR2: MGHRA and YSYEKL. The CDR3 spans 14 residues. For the CDR3, the DNA is TGCGCCAGCAGCCGGGACGGGAGATTAGATACGCAGTATTTT. Its protein is CASSRDGRLDTQYF.

This sequence joins TRBV9 and TRBJ2-7, with D possibly TRBD2 on 6 matching bases. The CDR3 contains 16 residues. Germline V lookup: CDR1 SGDLS, CDR2 YYNGEE. Deletions cut 0 bases from V and 0 bases from J, with 13 bases between. The CDR3 coding sequence is TGTGCCAGCAGCGTAGACCCAGCGGGTCCCTCCTACGAGCAGTACTTC. The encoded protein is CASSVDPAGPSYEQYF.

V and J are TRBV29-1 and TRBJ1-2; weak D call: TRBD1 (5 bases). Trimming removed 0 bases at V and 4 bases at J, with 12 bases between. Germline CDR1 is SQVTM and CDR2 is ANQGSEA. The CDR3 sequence is 14 residues long. CDR3 amino acids: CSVEERGRIYGYTF. The CDR3 DNA is TGCAGCGTTGAAGAAAGGGGTAGGATCTATGGCTACACCTTC.

The V and J genes are TRBV7-2 and TRBJ2-1, with D possibly matching TRBD1 (5 bases). The CDR3 totals 16 residues. The germline gives CDR1 SGHTA, CDR2 FQGNSA. V lost 10 bases to trimming and J lost 0 bases, with 19 bases between them. In DNA form, the CDR3 reads TGTGCCACCAGGGTGGGCAGGGCTAGCTCCTACAATGAGCAGTTCTTC. Translated: CATRVGRASSYNEQFF. Combining the CDR3 with reference TRBV7-2 and TRBJ2-1 gives the whole variable domain GAGVSQSPSNKVTEKGKDVELRCDPISGHTALYWYRQSLGQGLEFLIYFQGNSAPDKSGLPSDRFSAERTGGSVSTLTIQRTQQEDSAVYLCATRVGRASSYNEQFFGPGTRLTVL.